The 31 T cell receptor beta chains listed next were all sequenced from one sample in a study of blood T cell repertoires in COVID-19. Measured with immunoSEQ multiplex PCR; TCRdb has only the in-frame clones, and not every one. The sample has 130,000 to 150,000 clones, around 87% seen once. Sequencing was done on a sample of peripheral blood. These receptors all stem from a young man with COVID-19, enrolled during active disease.

The rearrangement links TRBV15 to TRBJ1-2; D might be TRBD1 (5 bases). In germline, CDR1 is LNHNV, CDR2 YYDKDF (reference sequence). Trimming left V 1 base short and J 7 bases short, with 10 bases between. There are 13 residues in the CDR3. The CDR3 bases are TGTGCCACCAGCAGAGGGAGGGGTTCTGGCTACACCTTC. Translation gives CATSRGRGSGYTF.

In this sample, this clone turned up once. This chain uses TRBV12-3 or TRBV12-4 with TRBJ2-7, with D perhaps TRBD1 (7 bases). V dropped 7 bases and J dropped 4 bases, with 11 bases sitting between them. The CDR3 totals 12 residues. CDR3 sequence: CASTAGGYEQYF. DNA for the CDR3: TGTGCCAGCACTGCAGGGGGGTACGAGCAGTACTTC.

The chain employs TRBV6-5 and TRBJ2-7, with TRBD2 matching 13 bases. With V trimmed by 6 bases and J by 6 bases, 5 bases remained unmatched. The CDR3 has 14 residues. Germline V lookup: CDR1 MNHEY, CDR2 SVGAGI. In nucleotides, the CDR3 is TGTGCCAGCAGAGTCGGACTAGCGGGGGTCGAGCAGTACTTC. It encodes CASRVGLAGVEQYF.

J is TRBJ1-6 and V is TRBV6-2 or TRBV6-3, with D possibly being TRBD1 (5 bases). Trimming took off 2 bases at V and 9 bases at J, with 11 bases between the two ends. Germline CDR1 MNHEY, CDR2 SVGEGT. CDR3 length: 14 residues. CDR3 nucleotides: TGTGCCAGCAGTTACCGGGACTCTAGTTCACCCCTCCACTTT. Protein: CASSYRDSSSPLHF.

This clone was recorded only once. The V call is TRBV27, the J call TRBJ2-2; TRBD2 agrees at 9 bases. Germline-derived CDR1 and CDR2 are MNHEY and SMNVEV (reference sequence). This CDR3 spans 14 amino acids. The V gene end was trimmed by 5 bases and the J gene end by 3 bases; junction bases not matched to a gene: 1. CDR3 DNA: TGTGCCAGCAGTCTAGCGGGACACACCGGGGAGCTGTTTTTT. This gives the protein CASSLAGHTGELFF.

This clone is labeled medium-sized. The V call is TRBV7-9, the J call TRBJ2-2, with D possibly TRBD2 on 5 matching bases. This CDR3 contains 14 residues. V was clipped by 5 bases and J by 6 bases, with 13 bases between them. CDR1 is SEHNR, CDR2 FQNEAQ, per germline (reference sequence). CDR3 sequence (DNA): TGTGCCAGCAGCCACCGGGGTCTCGCCGGGGAGCTGTTTTTT. It specifies CASSHRGLAGELFF.

J is TRBJ1-2 and V is TRBV14; 9 nucleotides agree with TRBD1. Germline V gene data show CDR1 as SGHDN and CDR2 as FVKESK. After removal of 2 bases from V and 8 bases from J, the junction contained 12 bases not matched to a gene. The CDR3 extends over 16 amino acids. DNA for the CDR3: TGTGCCAGCAGCCAAATTCCGGGACAGGGATACGGGGGCTACACCTTC. This gives the protein CASSQIPGQGYGGYTF.

The chain carries TRBV1 and TRBJ2-3; TRBD2 is taken as the D call from the table, unchecked against the DNA. TRBV1 corresponds to a pseudogene. The length of the CDR3 is 17 residues. CDR3 nucleotides: TGCACCAGCAGCCAAGAAGGACTAGCGGGCTGCACAGATACGCAGTATTTT. This gives the protein CTSSQEGLAGCTDTQYF.

The CDR3 DNA is TGTGCCAGCAGTGTCGAAATAGGGACAGGCACCGGGGAGCTGTTTTTT. Translated: CASSVEIGTGTGELFF. V is TRBV6-4 and J is TRBJ2-2; 8 nucleotides match TRBD1. Germline V gene sequence: CDR1 MRHNA, CDR2 SNTAGT. V dropped 4 bases and J dropped 4; count of bases not matched to a gene: 8. CDR3 length: 16 residues.

The J gene is TRBJ1-2, the V gene TRBV25-1; the D gene is possibly TRBD1 (5 bases). Germline CDR1 and CDR2: MGHDK and SYGVNS. The CDR3 totals 15 residues. V lost 4 bases, J lost 8 bases, and 20 bases lay in between. The CDR3 region is CASSGGSKGRWGYTF. In nucleotides, the CDR3 is TGTGCCAGCAGTGGGGGCTCGAAGGGGCGCTGGGGCTACACCTTC.

This chain links TRBV10-1 with TRBJ2-2; D is unclear. The CDR3 extends over 13 amino acids. The germline V gene encodes CDR1 WNHNN and CDR2 SYGVQD (reference sequence). V lost 5 bases and J 4 bases, leaving 8 bases between the germline ends. For the CDR3, the DNA is TGCGCCAGCAGTCCTGTTCGCACCGGGGAGCTGTTTTTT. Translation: CASSPVRTGELFF.

This clone turned up a few times. V usage is TRBV28 and J usage is TRBJ1-1, with D uncertain. Per germline, CDR1 MDHEN and CDR2 SYDVKM. Trimming stripped 4 bases from V and 1 base from J, with 16 bases between. The CDR3 runs to 16 residues. The DNA for the CDR3 is TGTGCCAGCAGTTGGCCGATGTCCTGGCAGAACACTGAAGCTTTCTTT. It encodes CASSWPMSWQNTEAFF. The full variable domain, completed using reference TRBV28 and TRBJ1-1, is DVKVTQSSRYLVKRTGEKVFLECVQDMDHENMFWYRQDPGLGLRLIYFSYDVKMKEKGDIPEGYSVSREKKERFSLILESASTNQTSMYLCASSWPMSWQNTEAFFGQGTRLTVV.

The chain joins TRBV5-1 to TRBJ2-7, with D unresolved. This CDR3 is built from 13 residues. In germline, CDR1 is SGHRS, CDR2 YFSETQ. The V gene lost 1 base and the J gene lost 7 bases, with 12 bases spanning the gap. The CDR3 here is CASSLTNPIEQYF. The CDR3 DNA sequence: TGCGCCAGCAGCTTGACTAACCCGATAGAGCAGTACTTC. Full variable domain (outside the CDR3, taken from reference TRBV5-1 and TRBJ2-7): KAGVTQTPRYLIKTRGQQVTLSCSPISGHRSVSWYQQTPGQGLQFLFEYFSETQRNKGNFPGRFSGRQFSNSRSEMNVSTLELGDSALYLCASSLTNPIEQYFGPGTRLTVT.

The chain employs TRBV5-1 and TRBJ2-5, with 8 bases matching TRBD2. Germline values: CDR1 SGHRS, CDR2 YFSETQ. The CDR3 contains 14 residues. V lost 3 bases and J lost 3; bases outside the gene matches: 4. CDR3: CASSSGGAKETQYF. In DNA form, the CDR3 reads TGCGCCAGCAGCTCCGGGGGGGCGAAAGAGACCCAGTACTTC.

This chain joins TRBV19 and TRBJ2-1; 7 bases map to TRBD2. This CDR3 has 17 residues. Germline V gene data show CDR1 as LNHDA and CDR2 as SQIVND (reference sequence). The J segment lost 3 bases and the V segment lost 0 bases, leaving 8 bases of the junction unmatched. CDR3 nucleotides: TGTGCCAGTAGTATAGATCTCTGGGCGGGAGTCTACAATGAGCAGTTCTTC. Protein: CASSIDLWAGVYNEQFF.

CDR3 bases: TGCGCCAGCAGCCCCCTCCCACGAGGACACGATGAGCAGTTCTTC. This sequence encodes CASSPLPRGHDEQFF. This chain joins TRBV4-3 and TRBJ2-1; weak D call: TRBD1 (5 bases). CDR1 and CDR2 from the germline V gene are LGHNA and YSLEER. The CDR3 runs 15 residues. V was pared by 4 bases and J by 8 bases, with 18 bases between.

The rearrangement joins TRBV10-3 to TRBJ2-3; D is perhaps TRBD2 (5 bases). The germline V and J ends were trimmed by 4 bases and 2 bases, with 10 bases remaining between them. Germline values: CDR1 ENHRY, CDR2 SYGVKD. The CDR3 length is 14 residues. The CDR3 bases are TGTGCCATCAGTGGAGGACTTTTCACAGATACGCAGTATTTT. This codes for CAISGGLFTDTQYF.

V gene TRBV10-2 combines with J gene TRBJ1-1; D uncertain. The CDR3 sequence is 12 residues long. V lost 2 bases, J lost 5 bases, and 6 bases lay in between. Germline V lookup: CDR1 WSHSY, CDR2 SAAADI. In nucleotides, the CDR3 is TGCGCCAGCAGTGAGCGAGTAACTGAAGCTTTCTTT. Translating it yields CASSERVTEAFF.

V is TRBV6-5 and J is TRBJ1-6; D ambiguous. The CDR3 contains 12 residues. Trimming cost V 7 bases and J 7 bases, with 8 bases left between them. Germline V lookup: CDR1 MNHEY, CDR2 SVGAGI. CDR3 residues: CASTRRNSPLHF. The CDR3 region has the DNA TGTGCCAGCACCCGGAGGAATTCACCCCTCCACTTT.

This clone was seen only once. V usage is TRBV29-1 and J usage is TRBJ1-1, with D unclear. The CDR3 runs 12 residues. Between the trimmed V and J ends, which lost 4 bases and 3 bases, there was a span of 9 bases. Germline CDR1 reads SQVTM; CDR2 reads ANQGSEA. CDR3 in DNA: TGCAGCGTTGCCGAAGACTACACTGAAGCTTTCTTT. Its translation: CSVAEDYTEAFF.

V and J are TRBV7-2 and TRBJ1-6, with D hard to call. CDR3 size: 12 residues. The V and J ends lost 6 bases and 8 bases respectively, with 8 bases between them. The germline CDR1 and CDR2 sequences are SGHTA and FQGNSA. CDR3 in DNA: TGTGCCAGCAGTACGGAGTATTCACCCCTCCACTTT. Protein sequence: CASSTEYSPLHF.

The chain couples TRBV12-3 or TRBV12-4 to TRBJ1-3; D unclear. Trimming stripped 3 bases from V and 10 bases from J, with 10 bases between. The CDR3 consists of 12 residues. The CDR3 DNA reads as TGTGCCAGCAGTTTCAAAGCCAAGACCATATATTTT. It yields the protein CASSFKAKTIYF.

A single count supports this clone. The chain is built from TRBV6-1 and TRBJ2-5; TRBD1 might be the D (6 bases). Germline CDR1 is MNHNS and CDR2 is SASEGT. Between the trimmed V and J ends, which lost 2 bases and 0 bases, there was a span of 13 bases. The CDR3 is 16 amino acids. The CDR3 DNA is TGTGCCAGCAGTGAATTGGGACACTCGTACCAAGAGACCCAGTACTTC. Translation gives CASSELGHSYQETQYF.

This chain joins TRBV23-1 and TRBJ2-1, with 10 nucleotides matching TRBD1. TRBV23-1 is annotated as an ORF whose role is uncertain. CDR3 length: 21 amino acids. With 3 bases clipped from V and 5 bases from J, the junction kept 22 bases outside the gene matches. This chain's CDR3 is CASSHNDRGRAFGDPNNEQFF. CDR3 DNA: TGCGCCAGCAGTCACAACGACAGGGGGCGAGCCTTTGGCGATCCAAACAATGAGCAGTTCTTC.

This chain connects TRBV14 to TRBJ2-2, with 7 positions matching TRBD2. V shed 5 bases, J shed 7 bases, and the junction held 16 bases outside the gene matches. The CDR3 extends over 17 amino acids. Germline-derived CDR1 and CDR2 are SGHDN and FVKESK. Here the CDR3 DNA reads TGTGCCAGCAGCACCCACCGGGGTTCGGGAGGAGGCGGGGAGCTGTTTTTT. This sequence encodes CASSTHRGSGGGGELFF.

This sequence joins TRBV9 and TRBJ2-1; D is ambiguous. This CDR3 is built from 16 residues. The V end was cut by 0 bases, the J end by 9 bases, with 19 bases between. CDR1 is SGDLS, CDR2 YYNGEE, per germline. This chain's CDR3 is CASSVDGRVRYVEQFF. DNA of the CDR3: TGTGCCAGCAGCGTAGATGGGCGCGTGAGATACGTTGAGCAGTTCTTC.

The chain couples TRBV4-3 to TRBJ2-1; D gene unclear. Germline V gives CDR1 LGHNA, CDR2 YSLEER. The CDR3 runs to 17 residues. V lost 0 bases to trimming and J lost 6 bases, with 18 bases between them. The CDR3 DNA follows: TGCGCCAGCAGCCAAGAGGAGATTCGCAGATCGGGCAATGAGCAGTTCTTC. Amino acids: CASSQEEIRRSGNEQFF.

The chain recombines TRBV6-5 with TRBJ1-1, with D uncertain. V lost 6 bases and J lost 4, with 12 bases in between. Germline CDR1 is MNHEY and CDR2 is SVGAGI. The CDR3 runs 13 residues. DNA of the CDR3: TGTGCCAGCAGCCAAAGGAGGCGCACTGAAGCTTTCTTT. Encoded protein: CASSQRRRTEAFF.

V gene TRBV4-3 combines with J gene TRBJ2-7; D gene unclear. Germline-derived CDR1 and CDR2 are LGHNA and YSLEER. The CDR3 consists of 17 residues. V gave up 0 bases and J gave up 0 bases, with 15 bases separating them. The CDR3 sequence: CASSQEVTGINSYEQYF. In DNA, the CDR3 is TGCGCCAGCAGCCAAGAAGTAACTGGTATAAACTCCTACGAGCAGTACTTC.

The J gene is TRBJ2-1, the V gene TRBV9; TRBD2 matches at 8 bases. Germline trimming cut 0 bases from V and 2 bases from J; bases unmatched to any gene: 1. The CDR3 loop spans 15 amino acids. In germline, CDR1 is SGDLS, CDR2 YYNGEE. CDR3 sequence reads: CASSVAGLAYNEQFF. The CDR3 coding sequence is TGTGCCAGCAGCGTAGCGGGACTAGCCTACAATGAGCAGTTCTTC.

This sequence joins TRBV24-1 and TRBJ2-2; TRBD2 is a possible D gene (6 bases). Trimming cost V 12 bases and J 0 bases, with 10 bases left between them. CDR3 length: 13 amino acids. CDR1 and CDR2 from the germline V gene are KGHDR and SFDVKD. In nucleotides, the CDR3 is TGTGCCGCGGGACCGACGAACACCGGGGAGCTGTTTTTT. Translated: CAAGPTNTGELFF.